This TCR beta chain was sequenced for a study of blood T cell repertoires in COVID-19. Whole-study context: Collection of acute and convalescent COVID-19 samples took place in the United States, Italy and Spain. PBMCs, B-cell-depleted T cells, or T cells were the source of the cDNA or gDNA that made up the material.

Produced via immunoSEQ multiplex PCR; TCRdb's table is partial and in-frame only. The top ten hold 51% of the sample, which has around 64,000 clones, around 65% seen once. CDR1 and CDR2 from the germline V gene are KGHSH and LQKENI. The CDR3 extends over 14 amino acids. The ends lost 1 base at V and 9 bases at J; junction bases unmatched: 4. The specimen sequenced was PBMCs or T cells enriched from blood (not recorded which). The gene calls are TRBV18 and TRBJ2-1; the match to TRBD1 covers 9 bases. The TCR sequence derives from a woman in her sixties or seventies who had been exposed to COVID-19. CDR3 loop: CASSPQQGAGEQFF. The CDR3 nucleotides read TGTGCCAGCTCACCACAACAGGGGGCTGGTGAGCAGTTCTTC.